These 9 T cell receptor beta chains originate from one sample sequenced in a study of blood T cell repertoires in COVID-19. Sequencing was performed with immunoSEQ multiplex PCR; in TCRdb, only in-frame clones are kept and a portion is missing. This table holds roughly 140,000 clones, around four fifths found once. The sample was peripheral blood. The origin of the receptors is a woman aged 35 to 49 with active or convalescent COVID-19.

This clone showed up just a few times. The genes are TRBV18 and TRBJ2-2; D unclear. Trimming removed 5 bases from V and 6 bases from J, with 4 bases in between. Germline assignment: CDR1 KGHSH and CDR2 LQKENI. The CDR3 loop spans 11 amino acids. The CDR3 region has the DNA TGTGCCAGCTCAAGCGCCGGGGAGCTGTTTTTT. Its protein is CASSSAGELFF.

V is TRBV7-2 and J is TRBJ2-3, with TRBD2 matching 10 bases. With 2 bases clipped from V and 1 base from J, the junction kept 6 bases outside the gene matches. The CDR3 consists of 17 residues. In germline, CDR1 is SGHTA, CDR2 FQGNSA. The CDR3 sequence is CASSLRLAGVGTDTQYF. Here the CDR3 DNA reads TGTGCCAGCAGCTTACGGCTAGCGGGGGTAGGCACAGATACGCAGTATTTT.

The chain carries TRBV5-5 and TRBJ1-2, with 8 positions matching TRBD1. Germline V gene data show CDR1 as SGHKS and CDR2 as YYEKEE (reference sequence). This CDR3 spans 16 amino acids. The V gene end was trimmed by 0 bases and the J gene end by 4 bases; junction bases not matched to a gene: 8. The CDR3 is CASSLGQGLVGYGYTF. The CDR3 DNA follows: TGTGCCAGCAGCTTGGGACAGGGGCTTGTGGGCTATGGCTACACCTTC.

This clone was counted a single time. The rearrangement uses TRBV11-2 and TRBJ2-2; tentatively, D is TRBD1 (6 bases). The V end lost 5 bases, the J end lost 6 bases, and 22 bases lay between the germline ends. This CDR3 contains 17 residues. Germline CDR1 SGHAT, CDR2 FQNNGV. The CDR3 reads CASSPSGVIIGAGELFF. DNA for the CDR3: TGTGCCAGCAGCCCGTCAGGGGTCATAATCGGAGCCGGGGAGCTGTTTTTT.

The gene calls are TRBV5-1 and TRBJ1-5; D perhaps matches TRBD1 (5 bases). V dropped 0 bases and J dropped 2 bases, with 15 bases sitting between them. The length of the CDR3 is 17 residues. CDR1 and CDR2 from the germline V gene are SGHRS and YFSETQ. This chain's CDR3 is CASSLGGREVGNQPQHF. In DNA, the CDR3 is TGCGCCAGCAGCTTGGGGGGCAGGGAAGTTGGCAATCAGCCCCAGCATTTT.

The sample holds a few counts of this clone. This chain links TRBV10-1 with TRBJ2-7; D perhaps matches TRBD2 (6 bases). The germline gives CDR1 WNHNN, CDR2 SYGVQD (reference sequence). V dropped 3 bases and J dropped 1 base, with 16 bases sitting between them. This CDR3 is 16 amino acids long. The CDR3 region has the DNA TGCGCCAGCAGTGACGGAGGGGCAGGTCATTCCTACGAGCAGTACTTC. Translation gives CASSDGGAGHSYEQYF.

V gene TRBV6-5 combines with J gene TRBJ1-5, with 7 positions matching TRBD1. Germline CDR1 and CDR2: MNHEY and SVGAGI. With 0 bases clipped from V and 2 bases from J, the junction kept 4 bases outside the gene matches. The CDR3 is 16 residues long. The CDR3 bases are TGTGCCAGCAGTTACTCCCGACAGGGAGGCAATCAGCCCCAGCATTTT. Protein: CASSYSRQGGNQPQHF.

This clone was picked up one time. The chain uses TRBV2 and TRBJ1-2, with 10 bases that match TRBD1. Germline loops: CDR1 SNHLY, CDR2 FYNNEI. The trim removed 5 bases at V and 8 bases at J, leaving 11 bases unmatched. This CDR3 region has 15 residues. The CDR3 region is CASSPRPDRGQGYTF. DNA of the CDR3: TGTGCCAGCAGTCCCCGGCCCGACAGGGGGCAAGGCTACACCTTC.

The chain links TRBV7-2 to TRBJ2-5; 7 nucleotides line up with TRBD2. V was clipped by 7 bases and J by 2 bases; unmatched bases: 4. The CDR3 runs to 13 residues. Germline CDR1 and CDR2: SGHTA and FQGNSA. The CDR3 is CASTRAGQETQYF. The CDR3 nucleotides are TGTGCCAGCACCCGAGCGGGGCAAGAGACCCAGTACTTC.